Below, 2 T cell receptor beta chains from the same sample are listed, as sequenced in a study of shared clonotypes between healthy human individuals (dated by TCRdb to 2019 to 2021). Receptor amplification or capture employed the immunoSEQ multiplex PCR assay. This is the immuneACCESS table as TCRdb keeps it, with only in-frame sequences that have V and J called. A part of the clones is gone; compared with another copy, unresolved V genes explain less than half, and the rest is unexplained. This sample comprises 2 million to 2.5 million clones, approximately 95% of them detected only once. In total, the top ten clones hold about 0.39% of the sample. Sequencing was carried out using naive CD4+ T cells from PBMCs. According to the study, the label for this sample's cell subset or site signals: CD45RA+ positively selected. Every receptor here comes from a man aged 18 to 35 in good health. Some clones in this sample may be carry-over from other donors' samples.

This chain links TRBV28 with TRBJ2-1; D unresolved. V lost 8 bases to trimming and J lost 5 bases, with 10 bases between them. The CDR3 consists of 12 residues. Germline V gene data show CDR1 as MDHEN and CDR2 as SYDVKM. CDR3 region: CASCPTDNEQFF. Here the CDR3 DNA reads TGTGCCAGCTGCCCTACCGACAATGAGCAGTTCTTC. Looking up the rest from reference TRBV28 and TRBJ2-1 gives the full variable domain: DVKVTQSSRYLVKRTGEKVFLECVQDMDHENMFWYRQDPGLGLRLIYFSYDVKMKEKGDIPEGYSVSREKKERFSLILESASTNQTSMYLCASCPTDNEQFFGPGTRLTVL.

The rearrangement links TRBV9 to TRBJ2-1; D ambiguous. Per the germline V gene, CDR1 is SGDLS and CDR2 is YYNGEE. The CDR3 is 13 amino acids. Trimming removed 2 bases at V and 9 bases at J, with 12 bases between. The CDR3 sequence is CASSVTLAREQFF. The CDR3 DNA reads as TGTGCCAGCAGCGTCACTCTGGCCCGTGAGCAGTTCTTC.